The rows below give T cell receptor beta chains drawn from one sample of a study of blood T cell repertoires in COVID-19. This table comes from immunoSEQ multiplex PCR, and its TCRdb copy is limited to in-frame clones, with some not included. The data hold about 160,000 clones, with roughly 84% observed a single time. Sequenced sample: peripheral blood. These TCRs come from a woman older than 75 with active or convalescent COVID-19. CDR3s include the opening cysteine and the closing phenylalanine or tryptophan. D genes are given only for firm matches. Size values are once, few and many counts, or a class for expanded clones, and some rows have none.

cdr3_nt: TGTGCCATCAGTGTACAGGGGGCCGGGGAAAAACTGTTTTTT; cdr3_aa: CAISVQGAGEKLFF; v_call: TRBV10-3; cdr3_length: 14; d_call: TRBD1; clone_size: .; j_call: TRBJ1-4
cdr3_nt: TGTGCCAGCAGTTCGGACAACAATGAGCAGTTCTTC; cdr3_aa: CASSSDNNEQFF; v_call: TRBV12-3/TRBV12-4; cdr3_length: 12; d_call: .; clone_size: .; j_call: TRBJ2-1
cdr3_nt: TGTGCCAGCAGTAAGGGGCCGAGCGGCTACACCTTC; cdr3_aa: CASSKGPSGYTF; v_call: TRBV27; cdr3_length: 12; d_call: .; clone_size: .; j_call: TRBJ1-2
cdr3_nt: TGTGCCAGCAGCTCGAGGGTCCGGGATCAGAAGGCTGGGGCCAACGTCCTGACTTTC; cdr3_aa: CASSSRVRDQKAGANVLTF; v_call: TRBV7-9; cdr3_length: 19; d_call: .; clone_size: .; j_call: TRBJ2-6
cdr3_nt: TGTGCCAGCAGTGAAGCGGGGGCAGGTCGTATTTTT; cdr3_aa: CASSEAGAGRIF; v_call: TRBV6-1; cdr3_length: 12; d_call: .; clone_size: .; j_call: TRBJ1-4
cdr3_nt: TGTGCCAGCAGCGGATACAGGGGGATCGATCAGCCCCAGCATTTT; cdr3_aa: CASSGYRGIDQPQHF; v_call: TRBV5-6; cdr3_length: 15; d_call: TRBD1; clone_size: .; j_call: TRBJ1-5
cdr3_nt: TGTGCCAGCAGCCCTGGGACAGGGGTTTACAATGAGCAGTTCTTC; cdr3_aa: CASSPGTGVYNEQFF; v_call: TRBV7-2; cdr3_length: 15; d_call: TRBD1; clone_size: once; j_call: TRBJ2-1
cdr3_nt: TGTGCCAGCAGTTACTCAGTACAGGGTTGGGAGCAGTACTTC; cdr3_aa: CASSYSVQGWEQYF; v_call: TRBV6-5; cdr3_length: 14; d_call: .; clone_size: .; j_call: TRBJ2-7
cdr3_nt: TGTGCTAGTGGCTCCGACAGTTCCAGGACCCAGCATTTT; cdr3_aa: CASGSDSSRTQHF; v_call: TRBV12-5; cdr3_length: 13; d_call: .; clone_size: .; j_call: TRBJ1-5
cdr3_nt: TGCGCCAGCAGCTTGGCGGAGGGGTTCTCTGGGGCCAACGTCCTGACTTTC; cdr3_aa: CASSLAEGFSGANVLTF; v_call: TRBV5-1; cdr3_length: 17; d_call: .; clone_size: .; j_call: TRBJ2-6
cdr3_nt: TGTGCCAGCAGCGTAGAGTGGGGGACAGAAAAAGGAAACACCATATATTTT; cdr3_aa: CASSVEWGTEKGNTIYF; v_call: TRBV9; cdr3_length: 17; d_call: TRBD1; clone_size: .; j_call: TRBJ1-3
cdr3_nt: TGTGCCAGCAGCCCGGAGGGGCAGAATAACTATGGCTACACCTTC; cdr3_aa: CASSPEGQNNYGYTF; v_call: TRBV6-4; cdr3_length: 15; d_call: .; clone_size: .; j_call: TRBJ1-2
cdr3_nt: TGTGCCAGCAAGCAGGGGGACTATGGCTACACCTTC; cdr3_aa: CASKQGDYGYTF; v_call: TRBV27; cdr3_length: 12; d_call: TRBD1; clone_size: once; j_call: TRBJ1-2
cdr3_nt: TGTGCCAGCAGCCAAGAGACGAGGTCCGGGGAGCTGTTTTTT; cdr3_aa: CASSQETRSGELFF; v_call: TRBV3-1/TRBV3-2; cdr3_length: 14; d_call: .; clone_size: .; j_call: TRBJ2-2
cdr3_nt: TGTGCCAGCAGCCATGGGAGGGCTTCGGCGACCCAGTACTTC; cdr3_aa: CASSHGRASATQYF; v_call: TRBV11-2; cdr3_length: 14; d_call: TRBD2; clone_size: .; j_call: TRBJ2-5
cdr3_nt: TGTGCCAGCTCATCATACAGGGAGTGGAATAATGAAAAACTGTTTTTT; cdr3_aa: CASSSYREWNNEKLFF; v_call: TRBV18; cdr3_length: 16; d_call: .; clone_size: .; j_call: TRBJ1-4
cdr3_nt: TGTGCCAGTAGGGGCTTCGGGGTTAGCAATCAGCCCCAGCATTTT; cdr3_aa: CASRGFGVSNQPQHF; v_call: TRBV19; cdr3_length: 15; d_call: .; clone_size: few; j_call: TRBJ1-5
cdr3_nt: TGTGCCAGCATATACAGCTCTAGCACAGATACGCAGTATTTT; cdr3_aa: CASIYSSSTDTQYF; v_call: TRBV7-9; cdr3_length: 14; d_call: .; clone_size: .; j_call: TRBJ2-3
cdr3_nt: TGTGCCAGCTCACTTTCTCCGGGACAGGTGGTCCATCAGCCCCAGCATTTT; cdr3_aa: CASSLSPGQVVHQPQHF; v_call: TRBV18; cdr3_length: 17; d_call: TRBD1; clone_size: .; j_call: TRBJ1-5
cdr3_nt: TGTGCCAGCAGCTCCTACAGGGGCTCCCTGAACACTGAAGCTTTCTTT; cdr3_aa: CASSSYRGSLNTEAFF; v_call: TRBV5-4; cdr3_length: 16; d_call: TRBD1; clone_size: .; j_call: TRBJ1-1
cdr3_nt: TGTGCCACCAGTGACCCGGGACAGGGGGCCGGCACAGATACGCAGTATTTT; cdr3_aa: CATSDPGQGAGTDTQYF; v_call: TRBV24-1; cdr3_length: 17; d_call: TRBD1; clone_size: .; j_call: TRBJ2-3
cdr3_nt: TGTGCCAGCAGTTACTCAACTAGCGGGGGGTCAAGCTCCTACAATGAGCAGTTCTTC; cdr3_aa: CASSYSTSGGSSSYNEQFF; v_call: TRBV6-2/TRBV6-3; cdr3_length: 19; d_call: TRBD2; clone_size: .; j_call: TRBJ2-1
cdr3_nt: TGTGCCAGTACCCCGGACAGTGGGAGAAACACCATATATTTT; cdr3_aa: CASTPDSGRNTIYF; v_call: TRBV19; cdr3_length: 14; d_call: .; clone_size: few; j_call: TRBJ1-3
cdr3_nt: TGTGCCAGCAGGATAGGACAGGCCTATGGCTACACCTTC; cdr3_aa: CASRIGQAYGYTF; v_call: TRBV6-5; cdr3_length: 13; d_call: TRBD1; clone_size: .; j_call: TRBJ1-2
cdr3_nt: TGTGCCAGTAGTGCACAGGGGACGAGCAATCAGCCCCAGCATTTT; cdr3_aa: CASSAQGTSNQPQHF; v_call: TRBV19; cdr3_length: 15; d_call: TRBD1; clone_size: .; j_call: TRBJ1-5
cdr3_nt: TGTGCCAGTAGTATTCTCCGGGACAGGGATTCACCCCTCCACTTT; cdr3_aa: CASSILRDRDSPLHF; v_call: TRBV19; cdr3_length: 15; d_call: TRBD1; clone_size: .; j_call: TRBJ1-6
cdr3_nt: TGCGCCAGCAGCCAAGATAGGGGGCGGCAGACCCAGTACTTC; cdr3_aa: CASSQDRGRQTQYF; v_call: TRBV4-3; cdr3_length: 14; d_call: TRBD1; clone_size: .; j_call: TRBJ2-5
cdr3_nt: TGTGCCAGCAGCCCGGGCCGGGCTAGCGGGGGTCGAGGAGAGACCCAGTACTTC; cdr3_aa: CASSPGRASGGRGETQYF; v_call: TRBV7-2; cdr3_length: 18; d_call: TRBD2; clone_size: .; j_call: TRBJ2-5
cdr3_nt: TGTGCCTGGAGTGCCACGGGGGAAAAGCAGTACTTC; cdr3_aa: CAWSATGEKQYF; v_call: TRBV30; cdr3_length: 12; d_call: .; clone_size: .; j_call: TRBJ2-7
cdr3_nt: TGTGCCAGTAGGGGGACTAGGGCTTTCACAGATACGCAGTATTTT; cdr3_aa: CASRGTRAFTDTQYF; v_call: TRBV19; cdr3_length: 15; d_call: TRBD2; clone_size: .; j_call: TRBJ2-3
cdr3_nt: TGTGCCAGCAGCCCTCGGACAGGGGGCACCTTGGGCTACACCTTC; cdr3_aa: CASSPRTGGTLGYTF; v_call: TRBV9; cdr3_length: 15; d_call: TRBD1; clone_size: once; j_call: TRBJ1-2
cdr3_nt: TGTGCCAGCAGCACGGCGGGGCTAGCTAATGAAAAACTGTTTTTT; cdr3_aa: CASSTAGLANEKLFF; v_call: TRBV7-9; cdr3_length: 15; d_call: .; clone_size: .; j_call: TRBJ1-4
cdr3_nt: TGTGCCAGCAGCATACTTCAGGGCACTGAAGCTTTCTTT; cdr3_aa: CASSILQGTEAFF; v_call: TRBV11-3; cdr3_length: 13; d_call: .; clone_size: .; j_call: TRBJ1-1
cdr3_nt: TGTGCCTGGATAGCGGCAGGGACCTTGAACACTGAAGCTTTCTTT; cdr3_aa: CAWIAAGTLNTEAFF; v_call: TRBV30; cdr3_length: 15; d_call: .; clone_size: .; j_call: TRBJ1-1
cdr3_nt: TGTGCCAGCAGCTTAGGAGGGGGCCCAGATACGCAGTATTTT; cdr3_aa: CASSLGGGPDTQYF; v_call: TRBV11-2; cdr3_length: 14; d_call: TRBD1; clone_size: .; j_call: TRBJ2-3